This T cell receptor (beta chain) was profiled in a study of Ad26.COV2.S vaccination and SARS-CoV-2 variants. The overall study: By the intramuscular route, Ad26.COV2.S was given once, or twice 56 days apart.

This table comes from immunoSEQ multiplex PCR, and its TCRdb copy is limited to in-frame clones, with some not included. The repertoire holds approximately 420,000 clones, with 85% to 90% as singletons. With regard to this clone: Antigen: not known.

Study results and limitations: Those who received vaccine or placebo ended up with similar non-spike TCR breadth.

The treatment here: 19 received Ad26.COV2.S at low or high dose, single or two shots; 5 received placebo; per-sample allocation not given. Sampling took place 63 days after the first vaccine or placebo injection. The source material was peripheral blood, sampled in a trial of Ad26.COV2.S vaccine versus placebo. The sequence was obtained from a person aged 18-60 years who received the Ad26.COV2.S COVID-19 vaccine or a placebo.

In DNA, the CDR3 is TGTGCCAGCAGCTGGGGGGACACAGATACGCAGTATTTT. As protein: CASSWGDTDTQYF. The chain recombines TRBV7-9 with TRBJ2-3; a possible D gene is TRBD2 (6 bases). Germline loops: CDR1 SEHNR, CDR2 FQNEAQ (reference sequence). The V end lost 4 bases, the J end lost 2 bases, and 7 bases lay between the germline ends. The CDR3 loop spans 13 amino acids.